These 16 T cell receptor beta chains came from one sample sequenced in a study of CD8+ T cells in alopecia areata. Treatment specified: oral pan-JAK inhibitor, 5-10 mg twice daily. RNA extraction and reverse transcription yielded cDNA as sequencing template. Produced via immunoSEQ multiplex PCR; TCRdb's table is partial and in-frame only. This table has about 250,000 clones, 60% appearing once. Sequencing used CD4+ T cells sorted from blood, obtained around week 53, from a patient treated with tofacitinib. These receptors all stem from a human donor with alopecia areata.

In nucleotides, the CDR3 is TGTGCCAGCAGTCCATCCTTAGTGGGGCCGTCCTACGAGCAGTACTTC. It translates to CASSPSLVGPSYEQYF. The rearrangement links TRBV7-9 to TRBJ2-7; D possibly corresponds to TRBD1 (5 bases). This CDR3 contains 16 residues. V lost 6 bases to trimming and J lost 1 base, with 19 bases between them. Germline V gene sequence: CDR1 SEHNR, CDR2 FQNEAQ (reference sequence).

The CDR3 here is CASSPVAGGLSDTQYF. CDR3 nucleotides: TGTGCCAGCTCACCAGTAGCGGGGGGACTTTCGGATACGCAGTATTTT. This chain connects TRBV18 to TRBJ2-3, with 10 bases matching TRBD2. Germline CDR1 reads KGHSH; CDR2 reads LQKENI. This CDR3 is 16 amino acids long. V lost 2 bases, J lost 6 bases, and 8 bases stayed unmatched.

This clone was observed once. The chain is built from TRBV29-1 and TRBJ2-7; TRBD1 might be the D (5 bases). The CDR3 length is 11 residues. Germline V lookup: CDR1 SQVTM, CDR2 ANQGSEA. V was pared by 5 bases and J by 2 bases, with 7 bases between. CDR3 nucleotides: TGCAGCGTTTTGGACACCTACGAGCAGTACTTC. Its translation is CSVLDTYEQYF.

The chain couples TRBV9 to TRBJ1-2; D ambiguous. Germline V lookup: CDR1 SGDLS, CDR2 YYNGEE. Trimming took off 3 bases at V and 7 bases at J, with 13 bases between the two ends. The CDR3 runs 13 residues. CDR3 coding DNA: TGTGCCAGCAGCGCTGACTTGATGCGTGGCTACACCTTC. Translating it yields CASSADLMRGYTF.

J is TRBJ2-1 and V is TRBV9; the D gene is possibly TRBD2 (6 bases). V lost 3 bases and J lost 2, with 15 bases in between. The CDR3 consists of 16 residues. Germline assignment: CDR1 SGDLS and CDR2 YYNGEE. CDR3 in amino acids: CASSESGLVAYNEQFF. CDR3 in DNA: TGTGCCAGCAGCGAATCGGGACTGGTGGCCTACAATGAGCAGTTCTTC.

The chain joins TRBV29-1 to TRBJ1-1; D gene unclear. The CDR3 has 12 residues. V was pared by 7 bases and J by 1 base, with 10 bases between. Germline CDR1 and CDR2: SQVTM and ANQGSEA. The CDR3 loop reads CSAYQSNTEAFF. CDR3 DNA: TGCAGCGCCTATCAGTCGAACACTGAAGCTTTCTTT. The complete variable domain, with remaining parts taken from reference TRBV29-1 and TRBJ1-1, reads SAVISQKPSRDICQRGTSLTIQCQVDSQVTMMFWYRQQPGQSLTLIATANQGSEATYESGFVIDKFPISRPNLTFSTLTVSNMSPEDSSIYLCSAYQSNTEAFFGQGTRLTVV.

V is TRBV11-2 and J is TRBJ2-3; TRBD2 aligns across 8 bases. The V and J ends lost 2 bases and 0 bases, in that order; junction bases with no gene match: 4. The CDR3 runs to 16 residues. Germline V gene data show CDR1 as SGHAT and CDR2 as FQNNGV. CDR3 protein: CASSLWTSRSTDTQYF. Written as DNA, the CDR3 is TGTGCCAGCAGCTTATGGACTAGCCGAAGCACAGATACGCAGTATTTT.

CDR3 sequence reads: CASYTSPPLYNEQFF. The CDR3 DNA reads TGCGCCAGTTATACTAGTCCCCCTCTTTACAATGAGCAGTTCTTC. V usage is TRBV5-1 and J usage is TRBJ2-1, with D possibly TRBD2 on 5 matching bases. Deletions cut 8 bases from V and 4 bases from J, with 19 bases between. This CDR3 region has 15 residues. Germline CDR1 SGHRS, CDR2 YFSETQ.

The chain joins TRBV4-1 to TRBJ2-7; 10 bases are shared with TRBD1. The CDR3 is 15 amino acids. The germline V gene encodes CDR1 MGHRA and CDR2 YSYEKL. Germline trimming cut 4 bases from V and 5 bases from J; bases unmatched to any gene: 8. The CDR3 here is CASSPAGTGVNEQYF. The CDR3 DNA is TGCGCCAGCAGCCCTGCCGGGACAGGGGTCAACGAGCAGTACTTC.

The chain recombines TRBV7-2 with TRBJ2-5, with 14 bases fitting TRBD2. The CDR3 is 17 amino acids. The trim removed 5 bases at V and 5 bases at J, leaving 10 bases unmatched. Germline CDR1 reads SGHTA; CDR2 reads FQGNSA. The CDR3 here is CASSPRLAGGPWETQYF. CDR3 bases: TGTGCCAGCAGCCCTCGACTAGCGGGGGGGCCATGGGAGACCCAGTACTTC.

The chain has TRBV5-4 and TRBJ2-5; D remains ambiguous. From germline, CDR1 is SGHNT and CDR2 YYREEE (reference sequence). The CDR3 is made up of 13 amino acids. Trimming took off 4 bases at V and 3 bases at J, with 10 bases between the two ends. The CDR3 coding sequence is TGTGCCAGCAGCATGGACCGGAAAGAGACCCAGTACTTC. Encoded protein: CASSMDRKETQYF.

The CDR3 loop reads CSVPRGGGQETQYF. The CDR3 nucleotides read TGCAGCGTTCCGAGAGGGGGGGGCCAAGAGACCCAGTACTTC. The V gene is TRBV29-1, the J gene TRBJ2-5; D might be TRBD2 (7 bases). Germline V gene lookup returns CDR1 SQVTM and CDR2 ANQGSEA. V dropped 5 bases and J dropped 1 base, with 14 bases sitting between them. This CDR3 region has 14 residues.

The chain uses TRBV7-9 and TRBJ1-2; tentative D call: TRBD1 (5 bases). This CDR3 is built from 14 residues. Germline V gives CDR1 SEHNR, CDR2 FQNEAQ (reference sequence). The V and J ends lost 3 bases and 3 bases respectively, with 11 bases between them. The CDR3, as DNA: TGTGCCAGCAGCTTCGGCAGGGTGGACTATGGCTACACCTTC. The encoded protein is CASSFGRVDYGYTF.

This clone was picked up a small number of times. CDR3 sequence: CASSQDRGNYGYTF. The CDR3 coding sequence is TGTGCCAGCAGCCAAGACAGGGGGAACTATGGCTACACCTTC. V gene TRBV4-2 combines with J gene TRBJ1-2; TRBD1 agrees at 7 bases. This CDR3 has 14 amino acids. The V gene's germline CDR1 is LGHNA and CDR2 YNFKEQ. With 0 bases clipped from V and 2 bases from J, the junction kept 0 bases outside the gene matches.

The rearrangement joins TRBV10-3 to TRBJ1-2; 7 positions match TRBD1. From germline, CDR1 is ENHRY and CDR2 SYGVKD. V shed 8 bases and J 4 bases; nucleotides not matched to a gene: 4. The CDR3 covers 12 residues. CDR3 sequence reads: CAIPRTGYGYTF. Here the CDR3 DNA reads TGTGCCATCCCAAGGACAGGCTATGGCTACACCTTC.

The table lists this clone with a few counts. The V and J genes are TRBV4-1 and TRBJ1-1, with a possible D match to TRBD1 (5 bases). Germline-derived CDR1 and CDR2 are MGHRA and YSYEKL. This CDR3 has 13 residues. V lost 8 bases to trimming and J lost 1 base, with 11 bases between them. The CDR3 spells CASEQGQNTEAFF. The CDR3 DNA is TGCGCCAGCGAGCAGGGTCAGAACACTGAAGCTTTCTTT.